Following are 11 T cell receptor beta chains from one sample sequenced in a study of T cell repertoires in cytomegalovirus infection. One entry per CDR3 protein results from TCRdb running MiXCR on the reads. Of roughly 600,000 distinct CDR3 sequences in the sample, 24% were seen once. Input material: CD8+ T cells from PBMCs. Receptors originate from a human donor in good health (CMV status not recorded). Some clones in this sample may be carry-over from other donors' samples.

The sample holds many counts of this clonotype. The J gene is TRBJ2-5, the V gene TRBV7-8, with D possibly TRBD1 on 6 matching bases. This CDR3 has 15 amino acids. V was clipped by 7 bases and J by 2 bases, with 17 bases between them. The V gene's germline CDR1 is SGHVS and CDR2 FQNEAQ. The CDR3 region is CASTPLAGEQETQYF. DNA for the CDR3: TGTGCCAGCACCCCGCTGGCAGGGGAACAAGAGACCCAGTACTTC.

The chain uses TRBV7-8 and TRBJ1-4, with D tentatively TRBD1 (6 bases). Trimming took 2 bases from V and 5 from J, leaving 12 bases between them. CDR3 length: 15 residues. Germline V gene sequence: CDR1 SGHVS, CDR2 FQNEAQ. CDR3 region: CASSLFGGLNEKLFF. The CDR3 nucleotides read TGTGCCAGCAGCTTATTCGGGGGGCTGAATGAAAAACTGTTTTTT. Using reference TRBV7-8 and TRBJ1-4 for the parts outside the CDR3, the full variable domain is GAGVSQSPRYKVAKRGQDVALRCDPISGHVSLFWYQQALGQGPEFLTYFQNEAQLDKSGLPSDRFFAERPEGSVSTLKIQRTQQEDSAVYLCASSLFGGLNEKLFFGSGTQLSVL.

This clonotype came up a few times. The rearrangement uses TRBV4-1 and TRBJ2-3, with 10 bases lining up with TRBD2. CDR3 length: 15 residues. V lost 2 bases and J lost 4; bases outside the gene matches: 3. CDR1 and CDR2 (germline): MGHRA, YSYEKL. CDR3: CASSQLAGVADTQYF. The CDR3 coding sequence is TGCGCCAGCAGCCAACTAGCGGGGGTTGCAGATACGCAGTATTTT.

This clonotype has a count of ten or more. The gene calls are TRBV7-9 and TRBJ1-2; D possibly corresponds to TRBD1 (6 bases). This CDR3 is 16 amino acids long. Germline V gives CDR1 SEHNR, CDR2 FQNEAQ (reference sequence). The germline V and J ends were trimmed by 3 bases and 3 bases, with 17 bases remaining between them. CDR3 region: CASSFRGEVEYYGYTF. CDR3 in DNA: TGTGCCAGCAGCTTCAGGGGTGAGGTGGAATACTATGGCTACACCTTC.

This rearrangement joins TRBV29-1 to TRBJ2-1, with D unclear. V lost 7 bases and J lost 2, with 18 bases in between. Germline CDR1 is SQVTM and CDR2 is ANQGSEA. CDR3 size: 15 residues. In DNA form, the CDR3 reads TGCAGCGCCGCGTTCGGGCAGGACCCCTACAATGAGCAGTTCTTC. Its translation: CSAAFGQDPYNEQFF.

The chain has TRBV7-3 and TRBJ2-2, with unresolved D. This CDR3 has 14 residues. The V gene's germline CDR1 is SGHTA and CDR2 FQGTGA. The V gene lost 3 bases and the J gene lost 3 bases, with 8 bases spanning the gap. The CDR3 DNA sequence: TGTGCCAGCAGCTTTCGTCGGGACACCGGGGAGCTGTTTTTT. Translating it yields CASSFRRDTGELFF.

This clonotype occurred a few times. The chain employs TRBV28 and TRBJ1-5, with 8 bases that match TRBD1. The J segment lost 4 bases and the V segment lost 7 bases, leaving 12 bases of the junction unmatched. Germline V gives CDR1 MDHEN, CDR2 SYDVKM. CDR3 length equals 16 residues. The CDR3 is CASNSIGTGPNQPQHF. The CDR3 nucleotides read TGTGCCAGCAACTCTATAGGGACAGGCCCAAATCAGCCCCAGCATTTT.

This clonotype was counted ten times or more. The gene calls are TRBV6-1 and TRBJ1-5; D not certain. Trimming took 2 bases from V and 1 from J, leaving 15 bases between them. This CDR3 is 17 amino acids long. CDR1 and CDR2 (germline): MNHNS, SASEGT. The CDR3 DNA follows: TGTGCCAGCAGTGAAAGGGCCCAGTTACAGAGCAATCAGCCCCAGCATTTT. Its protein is CASSERAQLQSNQPQHF.

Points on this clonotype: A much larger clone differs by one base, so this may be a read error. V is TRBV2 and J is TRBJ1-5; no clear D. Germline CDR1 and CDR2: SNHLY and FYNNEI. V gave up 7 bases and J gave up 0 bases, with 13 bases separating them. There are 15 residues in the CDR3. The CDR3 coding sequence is TGTGCCAGCAACTCAACGGGTAATAGCAATCAGCCCCAGCATTTT. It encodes CASNSTGNSNQPQHF. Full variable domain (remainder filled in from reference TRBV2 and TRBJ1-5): EPEVTQTPSHQVTQMGQEVILRCVPISNHLYFYWYRQILGQKVEFLVSFYNNEISEKSEIFDDQFSVERPDGSNFTLKIRSTKLEDSAMYFCASNSTGNSNQPQHFGDGTRLSIL.

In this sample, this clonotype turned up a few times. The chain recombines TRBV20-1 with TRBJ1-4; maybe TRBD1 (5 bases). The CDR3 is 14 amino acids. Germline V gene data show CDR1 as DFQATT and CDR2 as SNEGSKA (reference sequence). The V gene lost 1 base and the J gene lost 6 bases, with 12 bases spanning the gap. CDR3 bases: TGCAGTGCTAGAGCCAGGGACCGCTATGAAAAACTGTTTTTT. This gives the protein CSARARDRYEKLFF.

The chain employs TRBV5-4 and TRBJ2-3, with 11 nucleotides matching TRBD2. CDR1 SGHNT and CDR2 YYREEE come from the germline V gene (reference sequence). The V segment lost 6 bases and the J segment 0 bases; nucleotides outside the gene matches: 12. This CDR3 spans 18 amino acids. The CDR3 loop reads CASTPGLAGVTSTDTQYF. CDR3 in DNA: TGTGCCAGCACCCCCGGACTAGCGGGTGTTACTAGCACAGATACGCAGTATTTT.